The T cell receptor beta chain described here comes from a study of blood T cell repertoires in COVID-19. The CDR3 has 13 residues. Trimming took off 2 bases at V and 1 base at J, with 5 bases between the two ends. Germline V lookup: CDR1 SGHTA, CDR2 FQGNSA. Data came from immunoSEQ multiplex PCR; TCRdb stores just in-frame clones and leaves some out. This table has hundreds of thousands of clones, around 92% appearing once. This receptor was obtained from a woman in her 30s with COVID-19, enrolled during active disease. The gene calls are TRBV7-2 and TRBJ1-1; D gene ambiguous. Sequences were obtained from peripheral blood. CDR3 DNA: TGTGCCAGCAGCTTATATAAGAACACTGAAGCTTTCTTT. Its translation: CASSLYKNTEAFF.